This record covers a single T cell receptor beta chain. Trimming stripped 5 bases from V and 7 bases from J, with 15 bases between. The germline CDR1 and CDR2 sequences are SNHLY and FYNNEI. This CDR3 has 13 amino acids. At the deep level, the assay was run. Authors' processing steps: ImmunoSEQ yielded junction-only sequences lacking quality scores, so filtering differed. The method was immunoSEQ multiplex PCR; TCRdb's version includes in-frame clones alone and lacks a portion of them. V and J calls and clone size follow that table, whereas D and trimming were derived from the DNA. The data hold around 2.3 million clones, with 95% observed a single time. The data stem from a study of shared clonotypes between healthy human individuals.

The clonotype was recovered from a man aged 18 to 29 in good health. This rearrangement joins TRBV2 to TRBJ2-7; tentative D call: TRBD2 (5 bases). The material sequenced was naive CD4+ T cells sorted from blood. As to subset: CD45RA+ positively selected. DNA of the CDR3: TGTGCCAGCAGTCTTGCCCTCACGGGGGAGCAGTACTTC. This encodes CASSLALTGEQYF.